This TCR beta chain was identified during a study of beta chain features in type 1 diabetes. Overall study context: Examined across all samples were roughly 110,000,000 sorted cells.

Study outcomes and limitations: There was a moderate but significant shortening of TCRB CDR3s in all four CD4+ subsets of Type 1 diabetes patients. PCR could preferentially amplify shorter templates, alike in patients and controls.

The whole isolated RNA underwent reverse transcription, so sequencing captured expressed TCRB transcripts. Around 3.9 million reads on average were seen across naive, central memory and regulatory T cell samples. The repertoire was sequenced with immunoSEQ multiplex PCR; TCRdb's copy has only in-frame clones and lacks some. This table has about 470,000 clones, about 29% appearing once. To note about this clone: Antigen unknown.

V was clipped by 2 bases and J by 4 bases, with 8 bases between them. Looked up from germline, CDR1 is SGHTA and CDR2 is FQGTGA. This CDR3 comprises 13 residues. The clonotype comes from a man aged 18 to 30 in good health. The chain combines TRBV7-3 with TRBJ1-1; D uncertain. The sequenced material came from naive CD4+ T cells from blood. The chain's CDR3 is CASSLLLGTEAFF. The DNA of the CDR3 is TGTGCCAGCAGCTTACTTTTGGGCACTGAAGCTTTCTTT.